The rows below give T cell receptor beta chains drawn from one sample of a study of control samples from healthy donors and cancer patients. Profiled with immunoSEQ multiplex PCR; TCRdb holds only in-frame clones, not every one. The sample has some 13,000 clones, about 76% seen once. Input material: formalin-fixed, paraffin-embedded tissue. These receptor sequences come from a male donor with melanoma. CDR3s include the opening cysteine and the closing phenylalanine or tryptophan. Fields, in order: clone size, D gene, V gene, J gene, CDR3 DNA, CDR3 protein. The D gene is left open where the match is weak. Not every row has a clone size; where given, it reads once, few, many or a size class.

.	.	TRBV7-8	TRBJ1-4	TGTGCCAGCAGCCCCGTTGGTGAAAAACTGTTTTTT	CASSPVGEKLFF
.	TRBD1	TRBV4-2	TRBJ1-5	TGTGCCAGCAGCCAAAGCGACAGGGGGGACGAGCCCCAGCATTTT	CASSQSDRGDEPQHF
.	.	TRBV6-2/TRBV6-3	TRBJ2-6	TGTGCCAGCAGTCCGCTCCGGACTGGGGCCAACGTCCTGACTTTC	CASSPLRTGANVLTF
few	.	TRBV5-4	TRBJ2-7	TGTGCCAGCAGCTTGGGGGGGTTTGCCAGGCGTACCTCCTACGAGCAGTACTTC	CASSLGGFARRTSYEQYF
.	TRBD1	TRBV4-3	TRBJ2-2	TGCGCCAGCAGCCAAGAGGGACAGCCCGGGGAGCTGTTTTTT	CASSQEGQPGELFF
.	.	TRBV9	TRBJ1-3	TGTGCCAGCAGCGTTACAGACTCTGGAAACACCATATATTTT	CASSVTDSGNTIYF
.	TRBD1	TRBV4-3	TRBJ1-6	TGCGCCAGCAGCCAAGCGGGGACAGGGAATAATTCACCCCTCCACTTT	CASSQAGTGNNSPLHF
few	.	TRBV12-3/TRBV12-4	TRBJ1-6	TGTGCCAGCAGGAGGGGGGACTCACCCCTCCACTTT	CASRRGDSPLHF
few	TRBD2	TRBV25-1	TRBJ2-5	TGTGCCACCGCCGGGCCCGGGGGGGGGACCCAGTACTTC	CATAGPGGGTQYF
.	TRBD1	TRBV5-5	TRBJ2-1	TGTGCCAGCAGACAGGGACAGACTTTCTACAATGAGCAGTTCTTC	CASRQGQTFYNEQFF
once	.	TRBV5-1	TRBJ1-5	TGCGCCAGCAGCTTGGGTGTTAGCAATCAGCCCCAGCATTTT	CASSLGVSNQPQHF
.	.	TRBV6-1	TRBJ2-1	TGTGCCAGCAGTGATCCCGCGGCCGGTTACAATGAGCAGTTCTTC	CASSDPAAGYNEQFF
.	.	TRBV6-7	TRBJ2-4	TGTGCCAGCATCTCTTGGGGGGAGGGGGATGTAAACATTCAGTACTTC	CASISWGEGDVNIQYF
.	.	TRBV21-1	TRBJ1-2	TGTGCCAGCAGCATAACAGGTCCTGGGGGCTACACCTTC	CASSITGPGGYTF
.	.	TRBV11-2	TRBJ2-7	TGTGCCAGCAGCCCTAGTCACTCCTACGAGCAGTACTTC	CASSPSHSYEQYF
.	.	TRBV6-1	TRBJ1-3	TGTGCCAGCAGTGGGGCCGAACGTGGCGGGTCGACTGGAAACACCATATATTTT	CASSGAERGGSTGNTIYF
.	.	TRBV6-4	TRBJ1-1	TGTGCCAGCAGTCCCCGGGACACCCAGAACACTGAAGCTTTCTTT	CASSPRDTQNTEAFF
.	.	TRBV27	TRBJ1-1	TGTGCCAGCATAGGAGGGGCCCTGAACACTGAAGCTTTCTTT	CASIGGALNTEAFF
few	TRBD1	TRBV11-2	TRBJ1-5	TGTGCCAGCAGCTTAGGGACAGGAACTTCTAATAGCAATCAGCCCCAGCATTTT	CASSLGTGTSNSNQPQHF
.	.	TRBV7-9	TRBJ2-2	TGTGCCAGCAGCTACTTGGACAGACCGAACACCGGGGAGCTGTTTTTT	CASSYLDRPNTGELFF
few	TRBD1	TRBV6-6	TRBJ1-5	TGTGCCAGCAGGGGGGACAGGGGAATCCAGCATTTT	CASRGDRGIQHF
.	.	TRBV4-2	TRBJ1-3	TGTGCCAGCAGCCAAGATATATTGGGGGATCCTGGAAACACCATATATTTT	CASSQDILGDPGNTIYF
.	TRBD2	TRBV11-2	TRBJ2-7	TGTGCCAGCAGCTTAGTCGGCGGGGGGCTACCCTACGAGCAGTACTTC	CASSLVGGGLPYEQYF
.	TRBD1	TRBV14	TRBJ1-3	TGTGCCAGCAGCCAAAGTAGGGGGCGAGGAAACACCATATATTTT	CASSQSRGRGNTIYF
.	.	TRBV6-5	TRBJ1-3	TGTGCCAGCACCGTTTCGGGGAGAAACACCATATATTTT	CASTVSGRNTIYF
few	.	TRBV5-1	TRBJ1-2	TGCGCCAGCAGCACGACAGCCTATGGCTACACCTTC	CASSTTAYGYTF
.	.	TRBV19	TRBJ1-2	TGTGCCAGTACGTACAGGGAAGGTGGCTACACCTTC	CASTYREGGYTF
.	.	TRBV14	TRBJ1-5	TGTGCCAGCAGCCAAGATGGGGTAGGTCAGCCCCAGCATTTT	CASSQDGVGQPQHF
.	.	TRBV7-2	TRBJ2-5	TGTGCCAGCAGCTCTCGCCCCCCCAGGACCCTAGGAGAGACCCAGTACTTC	CASSSRPPRTLGETQYF
.	TRBD1	TRBV5-1	TRBJ2-6	TGCGCCAGCAGCCTAGGGGGCACAGGGGCCAACGTCCTGACTTTC	CASSLGGTGANVLTF
once	.	TRBV14	TRBJ1-6	TGTGCCAGCAGCCAAATCTGGGGCTCGGCCAATTCACCCCTCCACTTT	CASSQIWGSANSPLHF
.	TRBD2	TRBV3-1/TRBV3-2	TRBJ2-2	TGTGCCAGCAGCCAAGGTCTAGCGGGGGCGACGAACACCGGGGAGCTGTTTTTT	CASSQGLAGATNTGELFF
.	.	TRBV5-1	TRBJ2-1	TGCGCCAGCAGCTTGGACGGGGGTACCTACAATGAGCAGTTCTTC	CASSLDGGTYNEQFF